The 8 T cell receptor beta chains given below trace back to one sample, sequenced in a study of a mutant IDH1 vaccine in newly diagnosed glioma. No cognate antigen is known for these TCRs. Profiling relied on immunoSEQ multiplex PCR, and the TCRdb table lists in-frame clones only, not all of them. The sample records around 50,000 clones, 75% to 90% being singletons. The time point: week 5, during vaccination. Doses comprised 300 ug of mutant IDH1 20-mer peptide each, plus topical imiquimod. The material sequenced was PBMCs, taken from a glioma patient whose treatment included an IDH1 peptide vaccine. The receptors originated from a middle-aged woman with glioma.

The chain couples TRBV19 to TRBJ2-1; 7 nucleotides line up with TRBD2. This CDR3 has 15 amino acids. Germline lookup yields CDR1 LNHDA and CDR2 SQIVND (reference sequence). Trimming took 4 bases from V and 0 from J; bases not matched to a gene: 3. The CDR3 reads CASSTQRGSYNEQFF. Written as DNA, the CDR3 is TGTGCCAGTAGTACTCAGCGGGGCTCCTACAATGAGCAGTTCTTC.

This chain joins TRBV6-1 and TRBJ1-5, with a tentative D call TRBD1 (5 bases). The CDR3 runs to 15 residues. Germline-derived CDR1 and CDR2 are MNHNS and SASEGT. V was shortened by 5 bases and J by 0 bases, with 11 bases between the two germline ends. CDR3 sequence reads: CASSLRDLSNQPQHF. In DNA, the CDR3 is TGTGCCAGCAGTTTGCGGGACCTTAGCAATCAGCCCCAGCATTTT.

V usage is TRBV2 and J usage is TRBJ2-1; D possibly corresponds to TRBD1 (6 bases). Trimming cost V 4 bases and J 2 bases, with 12 bases left between them. Germline V gene lookup returns CDR1 SNHLY and CDR2 FYNNEI. The CDR3 sequence is 15 residues long. The CDR3 DNA reads as TGTGCCAGCAGTGTCATCAGGGGAACCTACAATGAGCAGTTCTTC. This codes for CASSVIRGTYNEQFF.

The genes are TRBV7-8 and TRBJ2-3; D is perhaps TRBD1 or TRBD2 (6 bases each). The CDR3 contains 14 residues. V lost 4 bases and J 10 bases, leaving 18 bases between the germline ends. CDR1 is SGHVS, CDR2 FQNEAQ, per germline. This chain's CDR3 is CASSSEWGARPQYF. The CDR3 region has the DNA TGTGCCAGCAGCTCGGAATGGGGGGCGCGCCCGCAGTATTTT.

This chain links TRBV9 with TRBJ1-1, with D maybe TRBD1 (6 bases). Trimming removed 0 bases at V and 0 bases at J, with 6 bases between. The length of the CDR3 is 14 residues. From germline, CDR1 is SGDLS and CDR2 YYNGEE. The CDR3 reads CASSVEGVNTEAFF. The DNA of the CDR3 is TGTGCCAGCAGCGTAGAGGGGGTGAACACTGAAGCTTTCTTT.

The chain is built from TRBV27 and TRBJ1-6; 7 positions match TRBD1. After removal of 1 base from V and 4 bases from J, the junction contained 1 base not matched to a gene. Germline-derived CDR1 and CDR2 are MNHEY and SMNVEV (reference sequence). The CDR3 loop spans 15 amino acids. For the CDR3, the DNA is TGTGCCAGCAGTTTATACAGGGGTTATAATTCACCCCTCCACTTT. Translated: CASSLYRGYNSPLHF.

The V call is TRBV10-3, the J call TRBJ1-2; tentatively, D is TRBD1 (6 bases). Germline loops: CDR1 ENHRY, CDR2 SYGVKD. CDR3 size: 16 residues. V dropped 3 bases and J dropped 2 bases, with 16 bases sitting between them. CDR3 protein: CAISEGPQGLNYGYTF. For the CDR3, the DNA is TGTGCCATCAGTGAAGGCCCACAGGGCCTGAACTATGGCTACACCTTC.

This clone was detected once. Germline is not matched at one junction end, which may reflect a read error. This sequence joins TRBV25-1 and TRBJ2-5; the match to TRBD2 covers 11 bases. The CDR3 runs to 14 residues. Germline CDR1 is MGHDK and CDR2 is SYGVNS. The CDR3 sequence is CASSEPGLAVVMDF. CDR3 sequence (DNA): TGTGCCAGCAGTGAACCGGGACTAGCGGTGGTCATGGACTTC.